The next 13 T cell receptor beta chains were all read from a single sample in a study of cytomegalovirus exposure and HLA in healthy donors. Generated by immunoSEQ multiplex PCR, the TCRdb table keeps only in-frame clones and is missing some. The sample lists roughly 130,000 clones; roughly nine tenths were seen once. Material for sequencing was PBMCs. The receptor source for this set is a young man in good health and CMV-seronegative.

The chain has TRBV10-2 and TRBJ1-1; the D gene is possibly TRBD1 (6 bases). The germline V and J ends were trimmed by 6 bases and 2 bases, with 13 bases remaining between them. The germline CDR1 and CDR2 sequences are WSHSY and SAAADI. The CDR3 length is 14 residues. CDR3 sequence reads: CASSLRTANTEAFF. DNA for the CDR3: TGCGCCAGCAGCCTACGGACAGCTAACACTGAAGCTTTCTTT.

The CDR3 region has the DNA TGTGCCAGCAGTGATAGGGGCACTCAGGATACGCAGTATTTT. It codes for CASSDRGTQDTQYF. V is TRBV6-4 and J is TRBJ2-3; D possibly corresponds to TRBD1 (5 bases). The ends were cut back, 3 bases at V and 6 bases at J, with 13 bases in the middle. Germline CDR1 and CDR2: MRHNA and SNTAGT. This CDR3 is built from 14 residues.

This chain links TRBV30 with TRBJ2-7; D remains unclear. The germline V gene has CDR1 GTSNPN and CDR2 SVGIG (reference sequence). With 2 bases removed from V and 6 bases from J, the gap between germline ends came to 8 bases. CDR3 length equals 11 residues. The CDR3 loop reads CAWSQSSEQYF. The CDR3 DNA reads TGTGCCTGGAGTCAATCGAGCGAGCAGTACTTC.

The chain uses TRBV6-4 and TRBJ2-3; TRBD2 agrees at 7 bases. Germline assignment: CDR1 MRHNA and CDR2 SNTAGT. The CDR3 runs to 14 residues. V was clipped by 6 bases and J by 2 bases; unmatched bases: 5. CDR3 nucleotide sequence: TGTGCCAGCAGGCGTGGGGGGGACACAGATACGCAGTATTTT. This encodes CASRRGGDTDTQYF.

The CDR3 nucleotides are TGTGCCAGCAGCCTAGTTAGCGGGGCCATGGCCTACAATGAGCAGTTCTTC. Its translation: CASSLVSGAMAYNEQFF. The rearrangement joins TRBV28 to TRBJ2-1, with 8 bases lining up with TRBD2. After removal of 6 bases from V and 2 bases from J, the junction contained 12 bases not matched to a gene. This CDR3 comprises 17 residues. Germline-derived CDR1 and CDR2 are MDHEN and SYDVKM.

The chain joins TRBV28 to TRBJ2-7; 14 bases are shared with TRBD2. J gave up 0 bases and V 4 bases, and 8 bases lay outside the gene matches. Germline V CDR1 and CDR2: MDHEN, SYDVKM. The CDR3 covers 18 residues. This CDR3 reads CASSSRTSGRRDSYEQYF. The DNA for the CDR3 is TGTGCCAGCAGTTCCCGGACTAGCGGGAGGAGGGACTCCTACGAGCAGTACTTC.

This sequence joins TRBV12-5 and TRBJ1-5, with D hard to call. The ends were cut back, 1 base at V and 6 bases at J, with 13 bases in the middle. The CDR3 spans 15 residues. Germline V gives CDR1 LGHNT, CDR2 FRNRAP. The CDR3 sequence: CASGLAMGGVQPQHF. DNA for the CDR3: TGTGCTAGTGGTTTGGCCATGGGCGGGGTTCAGCCCCAGCATTTT.

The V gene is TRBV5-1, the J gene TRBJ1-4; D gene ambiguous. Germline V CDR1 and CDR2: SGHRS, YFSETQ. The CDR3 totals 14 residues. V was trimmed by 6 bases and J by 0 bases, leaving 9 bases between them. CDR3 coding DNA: TGCGCCAGCACAGCGGGCGCAACTAATGAAAAACTGTTTTTT. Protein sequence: CASTAGATNEKLFF.

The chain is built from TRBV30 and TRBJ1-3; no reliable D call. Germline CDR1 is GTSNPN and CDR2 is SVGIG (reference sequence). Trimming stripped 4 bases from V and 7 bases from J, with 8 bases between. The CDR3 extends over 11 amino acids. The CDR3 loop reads CAWNDGNTIYF. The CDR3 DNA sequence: TGTGCCTGGAACGACGGGAACACCATATATTTT.

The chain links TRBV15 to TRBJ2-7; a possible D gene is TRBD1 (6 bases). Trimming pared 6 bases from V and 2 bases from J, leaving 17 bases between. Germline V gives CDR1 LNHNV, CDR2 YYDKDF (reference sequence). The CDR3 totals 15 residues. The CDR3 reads CATRRSWGPAYEQYF. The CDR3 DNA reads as TGTGCCACCAGACGGAGCTGGGGGCCCGCCTACGAGCAGTACTTC.

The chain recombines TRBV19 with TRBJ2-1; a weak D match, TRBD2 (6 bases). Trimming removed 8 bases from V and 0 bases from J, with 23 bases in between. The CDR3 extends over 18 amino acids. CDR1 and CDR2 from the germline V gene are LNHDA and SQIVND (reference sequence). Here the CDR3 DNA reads TGTGCCAGTTCGACGGGACTTGTTTCTAGGAGCTCCTACAATGAGCAGTTCTTC. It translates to CASSTGLVSRSSYNEQFF.

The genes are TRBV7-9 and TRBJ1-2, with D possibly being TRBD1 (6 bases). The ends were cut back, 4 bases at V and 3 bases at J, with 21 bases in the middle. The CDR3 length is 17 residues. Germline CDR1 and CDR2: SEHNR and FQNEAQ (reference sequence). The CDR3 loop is CASSYPPGQPTDYGYTF. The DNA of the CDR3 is TGTGCCAGCAGCTATCCACCGGGACAACCAACGGACTATGGCTACACCTTC.

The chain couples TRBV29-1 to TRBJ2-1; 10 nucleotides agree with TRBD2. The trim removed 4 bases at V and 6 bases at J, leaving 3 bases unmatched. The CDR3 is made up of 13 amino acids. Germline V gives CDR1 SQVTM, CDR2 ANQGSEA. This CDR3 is CSVASGGANEQFF. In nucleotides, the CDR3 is TGCAGCGTTGCCAGCGGGGGGGCCAATGAGCAGTTCTTC.